This section outlines one T cell receptor (beta chain) sequence together with its context. This sample was taken from a study of shared clonotypes between healthy human individuals. The CDR3 is made up of 14 amino acids. V was trimmed by 5 bases and J by 6 bases, leaving 16 bases between them. Germline V lookup: CDR1 SEHNR, CDR2 FQNEAQ (reference sequence). Some clones are missing from TCRdb's copy, which holds only in-frame ones; the method was immunoSEQ multiplex PCR. Here the sample spans around 1.5 million clones, approximately 98% being singletons. The clonotype was recovered from a man between 25 and 39 years old in good health. The sequenced sample was naive CD4+ T cells sorted from blood. Subset meaning: CD45RA+ positively selected. The chain has TRBV7-9 and TRBJ1-1; D is perhaps TRBD1 (6 bases). The chain's CDR3 is CASSLQGMYSEAFF. Written as DNA, the CDR3 is TGTGCCAGCAGCCTACAGGGAATGTACTCTGAAGCTTTCTTT.